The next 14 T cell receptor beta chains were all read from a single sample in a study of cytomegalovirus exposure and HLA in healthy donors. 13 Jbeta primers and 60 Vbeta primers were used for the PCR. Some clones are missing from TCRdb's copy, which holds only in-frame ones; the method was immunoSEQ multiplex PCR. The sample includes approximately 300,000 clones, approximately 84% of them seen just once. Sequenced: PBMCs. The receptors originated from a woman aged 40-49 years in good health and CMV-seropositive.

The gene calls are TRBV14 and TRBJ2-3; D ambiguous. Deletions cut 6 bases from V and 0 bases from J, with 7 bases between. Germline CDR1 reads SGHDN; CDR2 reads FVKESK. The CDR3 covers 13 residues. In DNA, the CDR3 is TGTGCCAGCAGGCCGAGCAGCACAGATACGCAGTATTTT. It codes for CASRPSSTDTQYF. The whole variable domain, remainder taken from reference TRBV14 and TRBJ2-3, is EAGVTQFPSHSVIEKGQTVTLRCDPISGHDNLYWYRRVMGKEIKFLLHFVKESKQDESGMPNNRFLAERTGGTYSTLKVQPAELEDSGVYFCASRPSSTDTQYFGPGTRLTVL.

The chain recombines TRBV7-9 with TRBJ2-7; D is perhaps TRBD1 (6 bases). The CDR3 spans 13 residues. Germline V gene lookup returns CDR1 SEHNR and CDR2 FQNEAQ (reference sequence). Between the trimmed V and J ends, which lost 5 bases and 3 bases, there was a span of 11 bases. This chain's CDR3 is CASSTTGYYEQYF. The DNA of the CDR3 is TGTGCCAGCAGCACCACAGGGTACTACGAGCAGTACTTC.

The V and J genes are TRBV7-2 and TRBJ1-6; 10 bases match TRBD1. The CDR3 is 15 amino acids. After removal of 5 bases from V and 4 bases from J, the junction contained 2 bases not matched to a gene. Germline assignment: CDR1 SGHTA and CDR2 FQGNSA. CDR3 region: CASSVGQGYNSPLHF. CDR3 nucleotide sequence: TGTGCCAGCAGCGTGGGACAGGGGTATAATTCACCCCTCCACTTT.

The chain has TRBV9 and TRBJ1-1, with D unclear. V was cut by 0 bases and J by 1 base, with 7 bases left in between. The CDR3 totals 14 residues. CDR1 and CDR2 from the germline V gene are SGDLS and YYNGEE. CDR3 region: CASSVARSNTEAFF. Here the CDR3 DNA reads TGTGCCAGCAGCGTAGCCCGGTCGAACACTGAAGCTTTCTTT.

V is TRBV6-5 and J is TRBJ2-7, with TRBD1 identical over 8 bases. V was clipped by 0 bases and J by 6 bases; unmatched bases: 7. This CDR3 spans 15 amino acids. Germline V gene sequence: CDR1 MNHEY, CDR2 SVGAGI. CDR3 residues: CASSYSGLQGGEQYF. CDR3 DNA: TGTGCCAGCAGTTACTCGGGGTTACAGGGGGGCGAGCAGTACTTC.

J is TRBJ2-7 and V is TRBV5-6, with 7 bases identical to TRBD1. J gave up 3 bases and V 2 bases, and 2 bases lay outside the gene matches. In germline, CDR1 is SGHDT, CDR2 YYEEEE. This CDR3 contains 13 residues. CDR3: CASSFGQDYEQYF. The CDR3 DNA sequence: TGTGCCAGCAGCTTTGGACAGGACTACGAGCAGTACTTC.

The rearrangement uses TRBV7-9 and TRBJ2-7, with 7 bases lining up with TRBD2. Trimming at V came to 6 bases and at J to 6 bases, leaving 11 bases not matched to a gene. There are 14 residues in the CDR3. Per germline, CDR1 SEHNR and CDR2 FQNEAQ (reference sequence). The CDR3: CASRPTSAVGEQYF. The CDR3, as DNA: TGTGCCAGCAGACCTACTAGCGCGGTCGGCGAGCAGTACTTC.

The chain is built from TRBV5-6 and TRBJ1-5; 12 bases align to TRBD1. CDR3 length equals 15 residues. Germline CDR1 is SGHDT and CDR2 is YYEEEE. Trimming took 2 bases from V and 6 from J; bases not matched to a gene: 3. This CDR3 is CASSFGTGGFQPQHF. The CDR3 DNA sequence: TGTGCCAGCAGCTTTGGGACAGGGGGCTTTCAGCCCCAGCATTTT.

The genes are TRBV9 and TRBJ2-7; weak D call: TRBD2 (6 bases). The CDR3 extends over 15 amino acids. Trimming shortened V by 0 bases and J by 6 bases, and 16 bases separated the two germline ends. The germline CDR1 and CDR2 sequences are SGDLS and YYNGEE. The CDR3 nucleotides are TGTGCCAGCAGCGTAGTGCAGGGAGGTGGAACCGAGCAGTACTTC. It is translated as CASSVVQGGGTEQYF.

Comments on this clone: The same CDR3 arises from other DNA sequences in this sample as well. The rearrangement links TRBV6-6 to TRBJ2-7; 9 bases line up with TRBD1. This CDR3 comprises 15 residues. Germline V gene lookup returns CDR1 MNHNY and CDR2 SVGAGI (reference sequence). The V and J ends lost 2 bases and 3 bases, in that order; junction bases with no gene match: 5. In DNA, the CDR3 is TGTGCCAGCAGTTACACTGGACAGGGGAGCTACGAGCAGTACTTC. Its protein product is CASSYTGQGSYEQYF.

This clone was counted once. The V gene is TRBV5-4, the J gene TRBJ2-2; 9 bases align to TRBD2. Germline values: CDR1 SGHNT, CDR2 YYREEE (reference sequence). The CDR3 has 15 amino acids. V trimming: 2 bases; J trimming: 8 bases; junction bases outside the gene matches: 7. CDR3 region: CASSFAGTSRGELFF. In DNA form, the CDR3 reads TGTGCCAGCAGCTTCGCCGGGACTAGCAGGGGGGAGCTGTTTTTT.

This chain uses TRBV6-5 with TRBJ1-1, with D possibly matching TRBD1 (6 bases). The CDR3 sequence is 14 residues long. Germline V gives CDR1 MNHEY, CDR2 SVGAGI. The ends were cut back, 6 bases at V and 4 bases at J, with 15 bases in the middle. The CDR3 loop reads CASSWVGAGTEAFF. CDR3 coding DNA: TGTGCCAGCAGCTGGGTGGGGGCTGGCACTGAAGCTTTCTTT.

This CDR3 is CSAGHRVGQETQYF. The CDR3 DNA reads as TGCAGCGCCGGACACAGGGTTGGGCAAGAGACCCAGTACTTC. The J gene is TRBJ2-5, the V gene TRBV29-1; possible D gene TRBD1, 6 bases. Per germline, CDR1 SQVTM and CDR2 ANQGSEA. The CDR3 has 14 residues. V was cut by 7 bases and J by 2 bases, with 17 bases left in between.

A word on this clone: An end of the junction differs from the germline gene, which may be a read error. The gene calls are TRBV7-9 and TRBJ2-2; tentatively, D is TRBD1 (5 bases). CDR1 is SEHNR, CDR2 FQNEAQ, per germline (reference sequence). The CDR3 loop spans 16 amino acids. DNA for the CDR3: TGTTCCAGCAGGGCGGAGAGACTTGGGAACACCGGGGAGCTGTTTTTT. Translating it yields CSSRAERLGNTGELFF.